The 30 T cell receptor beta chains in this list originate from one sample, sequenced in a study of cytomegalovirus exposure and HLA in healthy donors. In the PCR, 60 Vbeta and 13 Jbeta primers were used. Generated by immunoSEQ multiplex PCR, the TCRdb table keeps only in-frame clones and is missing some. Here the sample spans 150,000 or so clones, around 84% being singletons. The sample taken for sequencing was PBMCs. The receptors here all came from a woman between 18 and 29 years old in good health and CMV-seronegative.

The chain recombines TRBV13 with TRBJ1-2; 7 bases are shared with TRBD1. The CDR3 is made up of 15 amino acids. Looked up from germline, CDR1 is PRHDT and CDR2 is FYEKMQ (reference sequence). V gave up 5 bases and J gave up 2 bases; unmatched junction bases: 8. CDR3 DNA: TGTGCCAGCAGCCCGAATCAGGGACAGAACTATGGCTACACCTTC. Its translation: CASSPNQGQNYGYTF.

The CDR3 region is CASSLVRANEQFF. As DNA, the CDR3 is TGTGCCAGCAGCTTGGTCAGGGCCAATGAGCAGTTCTTC. J is TRBJ2-1 and V is TRBV5-5; D may be TRBD1 (5 bases). CDR1 and CDR2 (germline): SGHKS, YYEKEE (reference sequence). The CDR3 is made up of 13 amino acids. V lost 0 bases, J lost 6 bases, and 7 bases lay in between.

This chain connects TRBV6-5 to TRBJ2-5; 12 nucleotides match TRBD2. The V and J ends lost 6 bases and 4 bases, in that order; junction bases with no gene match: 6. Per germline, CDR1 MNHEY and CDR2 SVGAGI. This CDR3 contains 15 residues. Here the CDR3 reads CASSAEGLAGETQYF. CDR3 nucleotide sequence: TGTGCCAGCAGCGCGGAGGGACTAGCGGGAGAGACCCAGTACTTC.

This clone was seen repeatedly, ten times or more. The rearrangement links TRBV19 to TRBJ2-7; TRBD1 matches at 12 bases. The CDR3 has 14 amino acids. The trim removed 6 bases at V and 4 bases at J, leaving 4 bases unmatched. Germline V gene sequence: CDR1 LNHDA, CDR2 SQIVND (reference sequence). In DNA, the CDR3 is TGTGCCAGTAGAAGGGACAGGGGGCATTACGAGCAGTACTTC. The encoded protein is CASRRDRGHYEQYF.

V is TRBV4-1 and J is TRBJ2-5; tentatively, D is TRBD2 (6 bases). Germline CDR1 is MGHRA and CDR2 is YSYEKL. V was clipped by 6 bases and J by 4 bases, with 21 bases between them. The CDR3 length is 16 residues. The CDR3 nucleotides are TGCGCCAGCAGACCCGGGCGGGGCCTGGGGCGAGAGACCCAGTACTTC. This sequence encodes CASRPGRGLGRETQYF.

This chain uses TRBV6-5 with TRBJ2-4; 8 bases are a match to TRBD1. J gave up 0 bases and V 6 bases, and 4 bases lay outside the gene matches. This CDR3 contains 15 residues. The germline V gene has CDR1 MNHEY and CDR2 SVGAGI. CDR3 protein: CASSWDRKAKNIQYF. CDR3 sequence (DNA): TGTGCCAGCAGCTGGGACAGGAAAGCCAAAAACATTCAGTACTTC.

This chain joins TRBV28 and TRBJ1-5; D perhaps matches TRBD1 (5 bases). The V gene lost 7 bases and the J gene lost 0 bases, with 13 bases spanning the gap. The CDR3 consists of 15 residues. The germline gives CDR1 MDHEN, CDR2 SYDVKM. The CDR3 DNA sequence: TGTGCCAGCACCTTCGGGGGGGGTAGCAATCAGCCCCAGCATTTT. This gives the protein CASTFGGGSNQPQHF.

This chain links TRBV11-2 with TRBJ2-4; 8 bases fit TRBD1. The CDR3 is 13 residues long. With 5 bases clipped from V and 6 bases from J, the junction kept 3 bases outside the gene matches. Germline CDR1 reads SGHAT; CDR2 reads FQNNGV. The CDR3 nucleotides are TGTGCCAGCAGCCGGACAGGGAGAAACATTCAGTACTTC. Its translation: CASSRTGRNIQYF.

The CDR3, as DNA: TGTGCCAGCAAGAGCGGAGGAGGCTACACCTTC. Protein product: CASKSGGGYTF. V usage is TRBV6-5 and J usage is TRBJ1-2; D remains unclear. Trimming removed 7 bases from V and 8 bases from J, with 11 bases in between. Germline V lookup: CDR1 MNHEY, CDR2 SVGAGI. The CDR3 sequence is 11 residues long.

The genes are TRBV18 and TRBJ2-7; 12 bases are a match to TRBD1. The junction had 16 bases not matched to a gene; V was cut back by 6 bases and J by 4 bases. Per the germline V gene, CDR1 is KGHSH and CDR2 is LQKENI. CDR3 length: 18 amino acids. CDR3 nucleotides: TGTGCCAGCTCGCCGCTCGGAGCCGGGACAGGGGGCGGGTACGAGCAGTACTTC. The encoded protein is CASSPLGAGTGGGYEQYF.

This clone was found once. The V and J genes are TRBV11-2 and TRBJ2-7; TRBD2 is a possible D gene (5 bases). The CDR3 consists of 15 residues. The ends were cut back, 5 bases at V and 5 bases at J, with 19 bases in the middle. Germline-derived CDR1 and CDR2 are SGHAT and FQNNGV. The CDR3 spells CASSASILQRDEQYF. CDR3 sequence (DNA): TGTGCCAGCAGCGCTTCGATCCTTCAGAGGGACGAGCAGTACTTC.

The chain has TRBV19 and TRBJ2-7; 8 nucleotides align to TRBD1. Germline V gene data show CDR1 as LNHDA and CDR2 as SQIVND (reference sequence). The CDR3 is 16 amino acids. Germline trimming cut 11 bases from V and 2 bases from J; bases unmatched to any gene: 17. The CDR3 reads CAPYIKRDRTTYEQYF. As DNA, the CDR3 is TGTGCCCCTTACATAAAGAGGGACAGGACCACCTACGAGCAGTACTTC.

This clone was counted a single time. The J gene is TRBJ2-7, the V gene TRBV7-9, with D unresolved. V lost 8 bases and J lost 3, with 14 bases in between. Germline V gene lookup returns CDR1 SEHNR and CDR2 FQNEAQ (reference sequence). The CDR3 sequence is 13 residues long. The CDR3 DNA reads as TGTGCCAGCGGCCCGGAGAACATCTACGAGCAGTACTTC. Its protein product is CASGPENIYEQYF.

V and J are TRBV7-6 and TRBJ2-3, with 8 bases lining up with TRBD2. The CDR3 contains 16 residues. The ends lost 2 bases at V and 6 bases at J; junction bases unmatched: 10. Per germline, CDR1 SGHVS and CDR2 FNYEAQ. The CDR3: CASSLSPGGQMDTQYF. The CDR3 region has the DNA TGTGCCAGCAGCTTATCCCCGGGAGGGCAAATGGATACGCAGTATTTT.

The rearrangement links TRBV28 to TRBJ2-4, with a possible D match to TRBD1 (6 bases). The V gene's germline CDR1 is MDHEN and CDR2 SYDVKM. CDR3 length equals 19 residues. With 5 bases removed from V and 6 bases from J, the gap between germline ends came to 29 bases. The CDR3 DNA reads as TGTGCCAGCAGTCTTATTCGGGGACATTTGAAATCCCTCGGAAACATTCAGTACTTC. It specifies CASSLIRGHLKSLGNIQYF.

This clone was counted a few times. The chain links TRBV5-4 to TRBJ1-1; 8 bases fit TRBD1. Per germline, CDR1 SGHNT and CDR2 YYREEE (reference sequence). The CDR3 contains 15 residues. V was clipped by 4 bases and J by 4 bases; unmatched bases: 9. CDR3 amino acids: CASSPWTGSGTEAFF. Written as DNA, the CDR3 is TGTGCCAGCAGCCCCTGGACAGGGAGTGGCACTGAAGCTTTCTTT. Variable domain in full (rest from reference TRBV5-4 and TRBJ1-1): ETGVTQSPTHLIKTRGQQVTLRCSSQSGHNTVSWYQQALGQGPQFIFQYYREEENGRGNFPPRFSGLQFPNYSSELNVNALELDDSALYLCASSPWTGSGTEAFFGQGTRLTVV.

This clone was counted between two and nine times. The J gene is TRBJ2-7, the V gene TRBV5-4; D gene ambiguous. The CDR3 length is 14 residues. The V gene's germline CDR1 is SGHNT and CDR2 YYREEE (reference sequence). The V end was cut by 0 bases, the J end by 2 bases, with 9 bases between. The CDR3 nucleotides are TGTGCCAGCAGCTTGGAATCCGTAACCTACGAGCAGTACTTC. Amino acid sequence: CASSLESVTYEQYF.

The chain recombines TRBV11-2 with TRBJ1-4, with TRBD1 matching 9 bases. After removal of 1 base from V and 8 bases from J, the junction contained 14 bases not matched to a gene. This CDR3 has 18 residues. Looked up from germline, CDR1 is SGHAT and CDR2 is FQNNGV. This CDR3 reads CASSLVGRPGQGREKLFF. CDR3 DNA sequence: TGTGCCAGCAGCTTAGTCGGTAGGCCGGGACAGGGTCGAGAAAAACTGTTTTTT.

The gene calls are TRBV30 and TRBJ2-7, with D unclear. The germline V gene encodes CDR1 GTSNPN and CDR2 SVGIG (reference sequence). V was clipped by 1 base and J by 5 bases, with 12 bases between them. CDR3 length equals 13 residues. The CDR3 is CAWSAGGGHEQYF. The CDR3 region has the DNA TGTGCCTGGAGTGCCGGCGGCGGCCACGAGCAGTACTTC.

Here the CDR3 DNA reads TGTGCCAGCAGAACAACTAGCGGGGCTACCTACGAGCAGTACTTC. This encodes CASRTTSGATYEQYF. The genes are TRBV6-1 and TRBJ2-7; 10 positions match TRBD2. This CDR3 is 15 amino acids long. Unmatched junction bases numbered 7, after V lost 6 bases and J lost 2 bases. Germline V gives CDR1 MNHNS, CDR2 SASEGT.

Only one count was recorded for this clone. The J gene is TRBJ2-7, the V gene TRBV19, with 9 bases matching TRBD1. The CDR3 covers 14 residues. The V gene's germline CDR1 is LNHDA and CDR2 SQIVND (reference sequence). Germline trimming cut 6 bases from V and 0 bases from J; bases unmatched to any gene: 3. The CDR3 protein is CASSRDRDSYEQYF. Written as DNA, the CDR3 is TGTGCCAGTAGCCGGGACAGGGACTCCTACGAGCAGTACTTC.

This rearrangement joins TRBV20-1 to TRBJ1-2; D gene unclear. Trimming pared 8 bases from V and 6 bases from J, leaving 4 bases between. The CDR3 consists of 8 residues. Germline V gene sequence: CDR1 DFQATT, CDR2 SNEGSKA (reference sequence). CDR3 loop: CSLDGYTF. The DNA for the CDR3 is TGCAGTCTAGATGGCTACACCTTC.

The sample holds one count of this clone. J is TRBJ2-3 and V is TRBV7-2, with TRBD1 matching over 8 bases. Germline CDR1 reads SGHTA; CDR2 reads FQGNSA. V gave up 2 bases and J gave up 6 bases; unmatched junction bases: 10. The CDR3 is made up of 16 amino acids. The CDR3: CASSLKYGQGLDTQYF. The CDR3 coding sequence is TGTGCCAGCAGCTTAAAATACGGACAGGGTTTGGATACGCAGTATTTT.

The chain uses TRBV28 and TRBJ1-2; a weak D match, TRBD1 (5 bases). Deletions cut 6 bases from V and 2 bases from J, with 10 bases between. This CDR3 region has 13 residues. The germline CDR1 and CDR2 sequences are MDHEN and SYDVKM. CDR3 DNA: TGTGCCAGCAGCTCGACAGTAAACTATGGCTACACCTTC. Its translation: CASSSTVNYGYTF.

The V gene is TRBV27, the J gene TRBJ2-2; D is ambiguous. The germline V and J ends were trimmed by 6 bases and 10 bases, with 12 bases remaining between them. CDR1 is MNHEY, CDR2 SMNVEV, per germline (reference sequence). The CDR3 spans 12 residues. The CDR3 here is CASSSSSMELFF. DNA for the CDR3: TGTGCCAGCAGCTCTTCTAGTATGGAGCTGTTTTTT.

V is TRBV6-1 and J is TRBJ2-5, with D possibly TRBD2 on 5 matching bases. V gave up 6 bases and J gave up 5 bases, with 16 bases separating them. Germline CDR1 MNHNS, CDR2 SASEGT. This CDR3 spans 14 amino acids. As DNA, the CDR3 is TGTGCCAGCAGACCCCTGGGAGTTAGGGAGACCCAGTACTTC. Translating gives CASRPLGVRETQYF.

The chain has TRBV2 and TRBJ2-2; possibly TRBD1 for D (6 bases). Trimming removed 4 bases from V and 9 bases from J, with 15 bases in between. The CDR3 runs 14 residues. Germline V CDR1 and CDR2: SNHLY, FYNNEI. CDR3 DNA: TGTGCCAGCAGTGGGGGTTCAGGGGCTAGGGAGCTGTTTTTT. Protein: CASSGGSGARELFF.

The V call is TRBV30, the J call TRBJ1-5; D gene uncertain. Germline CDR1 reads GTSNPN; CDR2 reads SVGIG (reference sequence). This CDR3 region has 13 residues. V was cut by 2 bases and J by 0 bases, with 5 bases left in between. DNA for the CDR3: TGTGCCTGGAGTCCGGTTAGCAATCAGCCCCAGCATTTT. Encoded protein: CAWSPVSNQPQHF.

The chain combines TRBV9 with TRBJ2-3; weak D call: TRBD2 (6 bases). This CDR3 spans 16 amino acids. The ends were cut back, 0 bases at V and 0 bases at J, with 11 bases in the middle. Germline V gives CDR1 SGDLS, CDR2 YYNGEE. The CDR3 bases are TGTGCCAGCAGCGTAGATTCGGGGGTGAGCACAGATACGCAGTATTTT. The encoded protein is CASSVDSGVSTDTQYF.

The CDR3 DNA follows: TGCGCCAGCAGCCAAGAAGGTGACAGGGGGACCTACGAGCAGTACTTC. This translates into CASSQEGDRGTYEQYF. V is TRBV4-1 and J is TRBJ2-7; 9 nucleotides agree with TRBD1. The CDR3 contains 16 residues. Germline V gene sequence: CDR1 MGHRA, CDR2 YSYEKL. V trimming: 0 bases; J trimming: 2 bases; junction bases outside the gene matches: 5.